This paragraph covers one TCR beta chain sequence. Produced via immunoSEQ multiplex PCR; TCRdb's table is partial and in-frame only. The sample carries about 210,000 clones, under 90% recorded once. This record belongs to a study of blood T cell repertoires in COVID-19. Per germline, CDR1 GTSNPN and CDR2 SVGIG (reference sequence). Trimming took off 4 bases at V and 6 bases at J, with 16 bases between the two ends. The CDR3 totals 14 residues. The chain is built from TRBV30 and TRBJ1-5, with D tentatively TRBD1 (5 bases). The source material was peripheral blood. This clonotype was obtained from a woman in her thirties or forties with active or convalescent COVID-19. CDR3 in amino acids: CAWNPSGFGQPQHF. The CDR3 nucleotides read TGTGCCTGGAATCCCTCAGGGTTCGGTCAGCCCCAGCATTTT.